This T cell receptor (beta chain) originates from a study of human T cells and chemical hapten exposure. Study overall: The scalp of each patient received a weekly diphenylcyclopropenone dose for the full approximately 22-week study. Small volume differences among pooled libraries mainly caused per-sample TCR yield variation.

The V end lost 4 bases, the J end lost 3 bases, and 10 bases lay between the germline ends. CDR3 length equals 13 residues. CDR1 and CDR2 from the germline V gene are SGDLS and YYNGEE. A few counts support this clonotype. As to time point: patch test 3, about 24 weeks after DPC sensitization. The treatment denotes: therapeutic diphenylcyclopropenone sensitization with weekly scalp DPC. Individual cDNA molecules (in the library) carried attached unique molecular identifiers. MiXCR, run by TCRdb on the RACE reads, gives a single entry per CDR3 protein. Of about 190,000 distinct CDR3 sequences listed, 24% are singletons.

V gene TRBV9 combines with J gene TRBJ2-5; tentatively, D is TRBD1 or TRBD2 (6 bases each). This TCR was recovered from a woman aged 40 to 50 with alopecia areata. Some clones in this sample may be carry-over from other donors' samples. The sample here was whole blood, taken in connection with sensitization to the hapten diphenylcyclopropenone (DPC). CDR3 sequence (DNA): TGTGCCAGCAGCTGGGGGGCCGAAGAGACCCAGTACTTC. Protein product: CASSWGAEETQYF.